The TCR beta chain under discussion was sequenced for a study of identical twins. Findings of the study overall: Researchers reported weaker excess twin sharing in beta out-of-frame sequences.

This clonotype has at least ten counts. Its antigen is unidentified. TCRdb reanalysed the 5' RACE reads using MiXCR and keeps one entry per CDR3 protein. The sample includes more than 1.5 million distinct CDR3 sequences, about 31% of them seen just once. This CDR3 region has 13 residues. Deletions cut 5 bases from V and 4 bases from J, with 10 bases between. CDR1 and CDR2 (germline): SGHAT, FQNNGV. V gene TRBV11-2 combines with J gene TRBJ2-3; D gene unclear. Material: cord blood. This TCR was sampled from a newborn girl in good health. CDR3 coding DNA: TGTGCCAGCAGCATATACAGCCCAGATACGCAGTATTTT. Translated, it gives CASSIYSPDTQYF.